These 27 T cell receptor beta chains originate from one sample sequenced in a study of blood T cell repertoires in COVID-19. The data were produced by immunoSEQ multiplex PCR, yet TCRdb's version contains in-frame clones alone and is incomplete. The profile shows 270,000 or so clones, about 86% of them singletons. Sequenced material: peripheral blood. Receptors originate from a woman aged 60-75 years with active or convalescent COVID-19.

The genes are TRBV29-1 and TRBJ2-3, with D perhaps TRBD1 (5 bases). Germline CDR1 SQVTM, CDR2 ANQGSEA. Trimming removed 8 bases at V and 4 bases at J, with 19 bases between. The CDR3 is 14 residues long. The CDR3 DNA follows: TGCAGCACCCAGAGGTCAGGGTTGGCAGATACGCAGTATTTT. Protein product: CSTQRSGLADTQYF.

This clone was seen only a few times. The chain links TRBV11-3 to TRBJ2-1; 9 nucleotides match TRBD2. This CDR3 region has 19 residues. The V gene's germline CDR1 is SGHNT and CDR2 YENEEA. The V gene end was trimmed by 2 bases and the J gene end by 0 bases; junction bases not matched to a gene: 11. The CDR3 sequence: CASSLHGGGALSSYNEQFF. The DNA for the CDR3 is TGTGCCAGCAGCTTACATGGCGGGGGGGCGTTGAGCTCCTACAATGAGCAGTTCTTC.

In its sample, this clone was seen a few times. The chain couples TRBV19 to TRBJ1-2; 7 bases match TRBD1. The CDR3 runs 15 residues. Trimming removed 4 bases from V and 8 bases from J; junction bases left unmatched: 13. The germline gives CDR1 LNHDA, CDR2 SQIVND (reference sequence). The CDR3 DNA sequence: TGTGCCAGTAGTAGCCGACAGGGTCGAGCGGCAGGCTACACCTTC. Protein: CASSSRQGRAAGYTF.

J is TRBJ1-2 and V is TRBV9; 7 nucleotides line up with TRBD1. Losses at the gene ends were 4 bases for V and 4 bases for J; bases not matched to a gene: 13. Germline CDR1 and CDR2: SGDLS and YYNGEE. The CDR3 sequence is 16 residues long. For the CDR3, the DNA is TGTGCCAGCAGCCCCGTTCTTAGACAGGGTGGCTATGGCTACACCTTC. It codes for CASSPVLRQGGYGYTF.

The gene calls are TRBV4-2 and TRBJ1-2, with 7 positions matching TRBD1. Germline CDR1 reads LGHNA; CDR2 reads YNFKEQ. Trimming removed 0 bases from V and 2 bases from J; junction bases left unmatched: 3. The length of the CDR3 is 15 residues. Here the CDR3 reads CASSQEGTVNYGYTF. In DNA form, the CDR3 reads TGTGCCAGCAGCCAAGAGGGGACAGTAAACTATGGCTACACCTTC.

This CDR3 is CASSPGRDHQPQHF. The CDR3 DNA sequence: TGTGCCAGCTCACCGGGCAGGGATCATCAGCCCCAGCATTTT. The rearrangement joins TRBV18 to TRBJ1-5, with D perhaps TRBD1 (5 bases). Trimming took 3 bases from V and 5 from J, leaving 11 bases between them. This CDR3 has 14 amino acids. CDR1 and CDR2 from the germline V gene are KGHSH and LQKENI.

The chain couples TRBV3-1 (or the pseudogene TRBV3-2) to TRBJ1-4; TRBD1 matches 8 bases. The J segment lost 10 bases and the V segment lost 3 bases, leaving 10 bases of the junction unmatched. The length of the CDR3 is 15 residues. The germline CDR1 and CDR2 sequences are LGHDT and YNNKEL (reference sequence). The CDR3 sequence is CASSQETQGVGKLFF. CDR3 DNA sequence: TGTGCCAGCAGCCAGGAAACACAGGGGGTCGGAAAACTGTTTTTT.

The chain has TRBV15 and TRBJ1-5, with D perhaps matching TRBD1 (6 bases). The V end was cut by 0 bases, the J end by 7 bases, with 10 bases between. Germline V gene data show CDR1 as LNHNV and CDR2 as YYDKDF (reference sequence). The CDR3 is 14 residues long. CDR3 in amino acids: CATSRDLGGQPQHF. The CDR3 DNA sequence: TGTGCCACCAGCAGAGATCTAGGGGGACAGCCCCAGCATTTT.

The chain combines TRBV4-1 with TRBJ1-1, with TRBD1 matching 10 bases. CDR3 length: 16 residues. The germline CDR1 and CDR2 sequences are MGHRA and YSYEKL. Trimming removed 4 bases from V and 5 bases from J; junction bases left unmatched: 10. CDR3 bases: TGCGCCAGCAGCCGAGGGACAGGGGCCACAAGGACTGAAGCTTTCTTT. Amino acid sequence: CASSRGTGATRTEAFF.

The rearrangement links TRBV12-3 or TRBV12-4 to TRBJ1-6, with D hard to call. The CDR3 length is 13 residues. The germline V and J ends were trimmed by 11 bases and 9 bases, with 17 bases remaining between them. CDR3 bases: TGTGCCTGTTACGAGGGTATTAGTTCACCCCTCCACTTT. Residues: CACYEGISSPLHF.

CDR3 sequence reads: CAWVQLNTEAFF. The CDR3 DNA reads as TGTGCCTGGGTACAGTTGAACACTGAAGCTTTCTTT. The gene calls are TRBV30 and TRBJ1-1; unclear D gene. V gave up 5 bases and J gave up 0 bases, with 7 bases separating them. In germline, CDR1 is GTSNPN, CDR2 SVGIG (reference sequence). The CDR3 runs to 12 residues.

This clone was picked up many times. The chain is built from TRBV12-5 and TRBJ2-4; 10 nucleotides match TRBD2. CDR1 and CDR2 from the germline V gene are LGHNT and FRNRAP. The CDR3 has 19 amino acids. J lost 0 bases, V lost 5 bases, and 13 bases had no gene match. CDR3 sequence reads: CASGLEGLARTGAKNIQYF. The CDR3 DNA is TGTGCTAGTGGTCTCGAGGGACTAGCGAGAACCGGAGCCAAAAACATTCAGTACTTC.

The V gene is TRBV29-1, the J gene TRBJ2-3; D gene unclear. This CDR3 has 11 amino acids. Trimming stripped 3 bases from V and 5 bases from J, with 6 bases between. Per the germline V gene, CDR1 is SQVTM and CDR2 is ANQGSEA. The CDR3: CSVDTGDTQYF. DNA of the CDR3: TGCAGCGTTGATACGGGAGATACGCAGTATTTT.

The genes are TRBV18 and TRBJ1-2, with D perhaps matching TRBD1 (5 bases). The V end was cut by 4 bases, the J end by 3 bases, with 18 bases between. Germline loops: CDR1 KGHSH, CDR2 LQKENI. The CDR3 contains 16 residues. CDR3 in DNA: TGTGCCAGCTCACTGGGCGGCAGGGTGAGCGACTATGGCTACACCTTC. Translation gives CASSLGGRVSDYGYTF.

The J gene is TRBJ2-5, the V gene TRBV11-2; 7 bases are a match to TRBD2. The V segment lost 4 bases and the J segment 7 bases; nucleotides outside the gene matches: 6. This CDR3 region has 13 residues. Germline CDR1 reads SGHAT; CDR2 reads FQNNGV. The CDR3 loop is CASSWSREGTQYF. CDR3 nucleotides: TGTGCCAGCAGCTGGAGCAGGGAGGGGACCCAGTACTTC.

This clone appeared a few times. V is TRBV21-1 and J is TRBJ1-4; TRBD1 is taken as the D call from the table, unchecked against the DNA. TRBV21-1 is assigned pseudogene status. The CDR3 is 17 residues long. CDR3 amino acids: CASSKVHQDRNNEKLFF. The CDR3 bases are TGTGCCAGCAGCAAAGTCCATCAGGACAGAAATAATGAAAAACTGTTTTTT.

The chain links TRBV3-1 (or the pseudogene TRBV3-2) to TRBJ2-1, with D perhaps matching TRBD2 (5 bases). From germline, CDR1 is LGHDT and CDR2 YNNKEL (reference sequence). CDR3 length: 17 residues. Trimming stripped 0 bases from V and 0 bases from J, with 12 bases between. The CDR3 nucleotides read TGTGCCAGCAGCCAAGATCCCGGGGAGAGCTCCTACAATGAGCAGTTCTTC. Translated: CASSQDPGESSYNEQFF.

This clone was counted only a few times. This chain links TRBV5-8 with TRBJ1-2, with 8 bases that match TRBD1. Trimming cost V 4 bases and J 8 bases; bases outside gene matches: 10. CDR3 length: 14 residues. The germline V gene encodes CDR1 SGHTS and CDR2 YDEGEE. Here the CDR3 DNA reads TGTGCCAGCAGCACACACCAGGGGGCTGAGGGCTACACCTTC. Its translation is CASSTHQGAEGYTF.

The chain joins TRBV4-1 to TRBJ2-2; 8 bases are a match to TRBD1. The CDR3 is 17 residues long. Germline CDR1 reads MGHRA; CDR2 reads YSYEKL. V lost 3 bases to trimming and J lost 4 bases; unmatched junction nucleotides: 10. The CDR3: CASSQDLRTGITGELFF. DNA of the CDR3: TGCGCCAGCAGCCAGGACCTCAGGACAGGGATCACCGGGGAGCTGTTTTTT.

This chain joins TRBV6-2 or TRBV6-3 and TRBJ1-1; 7 positions match TRBD1. The CDR3 consists of 15 residues. Germline V CDR1 and CDR2: MNHEY, SVGEGT. Losses at the gene ends were 2 bases for V and 2 bases for J; bases not matched to a gene: 5. Here the CDR3 DNA reads TGTGCCAGCAGTTACGACAGGGTTATTAACACTGAAGCTTTCTTT. It specifies CASSYDRVINTEAFF.

The gene calls are TRBV19 and TRBJ1-1; a weak D match, TRBD1 (5 bases). Trimming left V 7 bases short and J 5 bases short, with 14 bases between. The length of the CDR3 is 13 residues. The germline gives CDR1 LNHDA, CDR2 SQIVND (reference sequence). In DNA, the CDR3 is TGTGCCAGTAAATTCCAGGGTGGGACTGAAGCTTTCTTT. It translates to CASKFQGGTEAFF.

This chain uses TRBV6-4 with TRBJ2-3; 8 bases fit TRBD2. CDR3 length: 16 amino acids. Trimming took 0 bases from V and 0 from J; bases not matched to a gene: 2. The germline V gene encodes CDR1 MRHNA and CDR2 SNTAGT. The CDR3 loop reads CASSDSTGGSTDTQYF. The CDR3 DNA reads TGTGCCAGCAGTGACTCAACGGGGGGGAGCACAGATACGCAGTATTTT.

This rearrangement joins TRBV11-2 to TRBJ2-1; 9 positions match TRBD1. CDR3 size: 15 residues. V was clipped by 1 base and J by 4 bases; unmatched bases: 2. The germline CDR1 and CDR2 sequences are SGHAT and FQNNGV. The CDR3 region is CASSLGQGGYNEQFF. CDR3 bases: TGTGCCAGCAGCTTAGGACAGGGGGGATACAATGAGCAGTTCTTC. The whole variable domain, filled in from reference TRBV11-2 and TRBJ2-1, reads EAGVAQSPRYKIIEKRQSVAFWCNPISGHATLYWYQQILGQGPKLLIQFQNNGVVDDSQLPKDRFSAERLKGVDSTLKIQPAKLEDSAVYLCASSLGQGGYNEQFFGPGTRLTVL.

The V and J genes are TRBV5-5 and TRBJ2-1; 7 nucleotides agree with TRBD1. The CDR3 covers 16 residues. The V and J ends lost 0 bases and 5 bases, in that order; junction bases with no gene match: 8. Germline CDR1 SGHKS, CDR2 YYEKEE (reference sequence). The CDR3: CASSLAGTGANNEQFF. The CDR3 DNA sequence: TGTGCCAGCAGCTTGGCCGGTACAGGGGCAAACAATGAGCAGTTCTTC.

There are a few counts of this clone. V is TRBV9 and J is TRBJ2-2, with 10 bases that match TRBD2. The CDR3 has 19 residues. V dropped 0 bases and J dropped 1; count of bases not matched to a gene: 9. CDR1 and CDR2 from the germline V gene are SGDLS and YYNGEE. CDR3: CASSVELAGVPLNTGELFF. DNA for the CDR3: TGTGCCAGCAGCGTAGAGCTAGCGGGGGTCCCACTGAACACCGGGGAGCTGTTTTTT.

The chain links TRBV28 to TRBJ2-7, with D perhaps matching TRBD2 (6 bases). This CDR3 is 14 amino acids long. CDR1 is MDHEN, CDR2 SYDVKM, per germline. V lost 6 bases, J lost 6 bases, and 18 bases lay in between. CDR3 loop: CASRVGFSRGEQYF. The CDR3 DNA is TGTGCCAGCAGGGTCGGGTTTTCGCGGGGCGAGCAGTACTTC.

The chain carries TRBV18 and TRBJ2-3, with D perhaps TRBD2 (6 bases). The CDR3 length is 18 residues. CDR1 and CDR2 from the germline V gene are KGHSH and LQKENI. The V end was cut by 3 bases, the J end by 5 bases, with 24 bases between. The CDR3 loop reads CASSPPRARSGSEDTQYF. The CDR3 nucleotides are TGTGCCAGCTCACCCCCCCGGGCCAGGAGCGGGTCGGAAGATACGCAGTATTTT.